The 29 T cell receptor beta chains presented below share a single source sample, sequenced in a study of T cell responses to AZD1222 COVID-19 vaccine (dated by TCRdb to about 2021). The sample's time point label, decoded: baseline before first vaccination. Libraries were constructed by the immunoSEQ multiplex PCR assay. The immuneACCESS repertoire file appears here via TCRdb, limited to in-frame rearrangements. These files lack a portion of the clones; in checked studies, under half of the deficit traces to unresolved V genes, and the cause of the others is not known. A total of some 90,000 clones appear in this sample, over 80% of them only once. Clones ranked in the top ten supply roughly 16% of the sample. Sequences were derived from peripheral blood, sampled on day 0 of AZD1222 vaccination. Receptors were obtained from an adult in good health.

The chain recombines TRBV7-9 with TRBJ2-1, with a weak D call TRBD1 (6 bases). V dropped 2 bases and J dropped 5 bases, with 10 bases sitting between them. This CDR3 is built from 14 residues. Germline V gene lookup returns CDR1 SEHNR and CDR2 FQNEAQ (reference sequence). CDR3 in amino acids: CASSLTQGDNEQFF. CDR3 bases: TGTGCCAGCAGCTTAACACAGGGTGACAATGAGCAGTTCTTC.

The CDR3 sequence: CATSDQGRSEANQPQHF. CDR3 DNA sequence: TGTGCCACCAGTGATCAAGGGCGATCGGAGGCCAATCAGCCCCAGCATTTT. The chain joins TRBV24-1 to TRBJ1-5; D unresolved. In germline, CDR1 is KGHDR, CDR2 SFDVKD. Deletions cut 3 bases from V and 3 bases from J, with 17 bases between. CDR3 length: 17 residues.

This clone is a singleton in its sample. The chain uses TRBV11-1 and TRBJ1-4, with TRBD1 matching 9 bases. CDR3 length: 14 amino acids. V gave up 5 bases and J gave up 8 bases; unmatched junction bases: 6. Per the germline V gene, CDR1 is SGHAT and CDR2 is FQDESV (reference sequence). This CDR3 is CASSTGTGREKLFF. The CDR3 nucleotides read TGTGCCAGCAGCACCGGGACAGGGCGGGAAAAACTGTTTTTT.

The chain recombines TRBV6-5 with TRBJ2-4; D remains unclear. This CDR3 region has 15 residues. V gave up 2 bases and J gave up 7 bases, with 15 bases separating them. The germline V gene has CDR1 MNHEY and CDR2 SVGAGI. CDR3 nucleotides: TGTGCCAGCAGTTACCACGTTGAGCCCCTCAACATTCAGTACTTC. This sequence encodes CASSYHVEPLNIQYF.

The V call is TRBV4-2, the J call TRBJ2-3; D not certain. Germline V CDR1 and CDR2: LGHNA, YNFKEQ. The CDR3 has 14 amino acids. The V end was cut by 0 bases, the J end by 2 bases, with 6 bases between. As DNA, the CDR3 is TGTGCCAGCAGCCAAGAGGTTTTCACAGATACGCAGTATTTT. As protein: CASSQEVFTDTQYF.

This clone was detected once. The chain couples TRBV7-9 to TRBJ1-5, with TRBD1 matching over 8 bases. CDR1 is SEHNR and CDR2 is FQNEAQ in the germline V gene (reference sequence). There are 16 residues in the CDR3. Trimming at V came to 0 bases and at J to 3 bases, leaving 4 bases not matched to a gene. CDR3 amino acids: CASSLARGPNNQPQHF. The CDR3 bases are TGTGCCAGCAGCTTAGCCAGGGGGCCTAACAATCAGCCCCAGCATTTT.

This sequence joins TRBV11-2 and TRBJ2-3, with D unclear. The CDR3 has 14 amino acids. CDR1 is SGHAT, CDR2 FQNNGV, per germline. V was pared by 3 bases and J by 6 bases, with 13 bases between. Here the CDR3 reads CASSFQPPGDTQYF. CDR3 nucleotides: TGTGCCAGCAGCTTCCAACCCCCTGGCGATACGCAGTATTTT.

The J gene is TRBJ1-1, the V gene TRBV20-1; 9 bases match TRBD1. Looked up from germline, CDR1 is DFQATT and CDR2 is SNEGSKA (reference sequence). The CDR3 runs 11 residues. The V segment lost 2 bases and the J segment 14 bases; nucleotides outside the gene matches: 6. For the CDR3, the DNA is TGCAGTGCTAGAATCTACAGGGGGCTCTTCTTT. Translation: CSARIYRGLFF.

This chain joins TRBV28 and TRBJ1-5, with TRBD1 as a possible D gene (6 bases). Germline V lookup: CDR1 MDHEN, CDR2 SYDVKM. V lost 3 bases, J lost 5 bases, and 26 bases lay in between. This CDR3 is 19 amino acids long. CDR3 amino acids: CASSFNRPGVFREDQPQHF. The DNA for the CDR3 is TGTGCCAGCAGTTTTAATCGGCCAGGGGTTTTCCGGGAGGATCAGCCCCAGCATTTT.

J is TRBJ1-6 and V is TRBV19; D possibly corresponds to TRBD1 (5 bases). CDR1 is LNHDA, CDR2 SQIVND, per germline (reference sequence). The CDR3 totals 15 residues. Deletions cut 3 bases from V and 4 bases from J, with 10 bases between. The CDR3 region is CASSMGELYNSPLHF. In DNA form, the CDR3 reads TGTGCCAGTAGTATGGGGGAATTGTATAATTCACCCCTCCACTTT.

This chain joins TRBV5-4 and TRBJ1-2; possibly TRBD1 for D (6 bases). The CDR3 consists of 14 residues. Trimming removed 2 bases at V and 5 bases at J, with 13 bases between. CDR1 and CDR2 (germline): SGHNT, YYREEE (reference sequence). The CDR3 protein is CASSFRGGEYGYTF. The CDR3, as DNA: TGTGCCAGCAGCTTTCGAGGGGGGGAGTATGGCTACACCTTC.

The genes are TRBV7-9 and TRBJ1-1; D remains ambiguous. Germline V gene data show CDR1 as SEHNR and CDR2 as FQNEAQ (reference sequence). V was shortened by 5 bases and J by 3 bases, with 4 bases between the two germline ends. The CDR3 is 11 amino acids. The CDR3 bases are TGTGCCAGCAGCAGAGACACTGAAGCTTTCTTT. It specifies CASSRDTEAFF.

J is TRBJ2-7 and V is TRBV20-1, with TRBD1 matching 9 bases. Germline assignment: CDR1 DFQATT and CDR2 SNEGSKA (reference sequence). This CDR3 is built from 14 residues. The V and J ends lost 3 bases and 2 bases, in that order; junction bases with no gene match: 5. The CDR3 sequence: CSASKGQGPYEQYF. In nucleotides, the CDR3 is TGCAGTGCTAGTAAGGGACAGGGCCCCTACGAGCAGTACTTC.

This clone was detected a few times. The rearrangement uses TRBV19 and TRBJ1-4, with 7 bases fitting TRBD1. This CDR3 contains 13 residues. Per the germline V gene, CDR1 is LNHDA and CDR2 is SQIVND (reference sequence). J gave up 6 bases and V 4 bases, and 2 bases lay outside the gene matches. The CDR3 DNA sequence: TGTGCCAGTAGTACGCAGGGGGATGAAAAACTGTTTTTT. It specifies CASSTQGDEKLFF.

The chain has TRBV2 and TRBJ1-1, with 9 bases identical to TRBD1. The CDR3 contains 13 residues. Trimming at V came to 6 bases and at J to 5 bases, leaving 4 bases not matched to a gene. The germline V gene encodes CDR1 SNHLY and CDR2 FYNNEI. CDR3 sequence: CASRTGGKTEAFF. In DNA, the CDR3 is TGTGCCAGCAGGACAGGGGGAAAAACTGAAGCTTTCTTT.

This clone was seen a handful of times. The rearrangement links TRBV7-8 to TRBJ2-3; D perhaps matches TRBD2 (5 bases). Trimming pared 4 bases from V and 7 bases from J, leaving 9 bases between. The CDR3 totals 12 residues. From germline, CDR1 is SGHVS and CDR2 FQNEAQ. The CDR3, as DNA: TGTGCCAGCAGCTCGGACTTAAATACGCAGTATTTT. Its translation is CASSSDLNTQYF. Using reference TRBV7-8 and TRBJ2-3 for the parts outside the CDR3, the full variable domain is GAGVSQSPRYKVAKRGQDVALRCDPISGHVSLFWYQQALGQGPEFLTYFQNEAQLDKSGLPSDRFFAERPEGSVSTLKIQRTQQEDSAVYLCASSSDLNTQYFGPGTRLTVL.

The J gene is TRBJ1-1, the V gene TRBV11-3; D gene unclear. Germline CDR1 and CDR2: SGHNT and YENEEA. The CDR3 is 20 amino acids. V was trimmed by 0 bases and J by 2 bases, leaving 25 bases between them. This CDR3 reads CASSLEWSRTPRDRNTEAFF. The CDR3 DNA reads TGTGCCAGCAGCTTAGAGTGGTCGAGAACGCCAAGAGATCGTAACACTGAAGCTTTCTTT.

This rearrangement joins TRBV24-1 to TRBJ2-1; 8 positions agree with TRBD1. The CDR3 has 16 residues. The junction had 11 bases not matched to a gene; V was cut back by 6 bases and J by 5 bases. CDR1 KGHDR and CDR2 SFDVKD come from the germline V gene. CDR3 coding DNA: TGTGCCACCAGTACCGGATCGGGACAGGTGCACAATGAGCAGTTCTTC. Its translation: CATSTGSGQVHNEQFF.

The chain is built from TRBV5-1 and TRBJ1-4; no clear D gene. V was clipped by 4 bases and J by 7 bases, with 17 bases between them. CDR3 size: 15 residues. Germline lookup yields CDR1 SGHRS and CDR2 YFSETQ. CDR3 sequence (DNA): TGCGCCAGCAGCCGGTCGGGTGGCGCGGGTGAAAAACTGTTTTTT. It is translated as CASSRSGGAGEKLFF.

This clone was seen just once. V and J are TRBV4-1 and TRBJ1-2; D is unclear. The germline V gene has CDR1 MGHRA and CDR2 YSYEKL. Trimming removed 0 bases from V and 7 bases from J, with 15 bases in between. This CDR3 comprises 15 residues. CDR3 sequence reads: CASSQDPGFFSGYTF. DNA of the CDR3: TGCGCCAGCAGCCAAGACCCAGGCTTCTTCTCTGGCTACACCTTC.

The chain recombines TRBV4-1 with TRBJ2-1; TRBD2 matches 10 bases. The length of the CDR3 is 15 residues. From germline, CDR1 is MGHRA and CDR2 YSYEKL. V dropped 0 bases and J dropped 5; count of bases not matched to a gene: 1. The CDR3 DNA reads TGCGCCAGCAGCCAAGAACTAGCGGGGAACAATGAGCAGTTCTTC. It encodes CASSQELAGNNEQFF.

CDR3 nucleotide sequence: TGTGCCAGCAGCTCCGGGACGGATAATACCGGGGAGCTGTTTTTT. Amino acids: CASSSGTDNTGELFF. V and J are TRBV7-9 and TRBJ2-2, with D possibly being TRBD1 or TRBD2 (5 bases each). This CDR3 contains 15 residues. Germline CDR1 reads SEHNR; CDR2 reads FQNEAQ (reference sequence). V was trimmed by 4 bases and J by 5 bases, leaving 14 bases between them.

This clone is a singleton in its sample. The DNA of the CDR3 is TGTGCCAGCAGTTCTCTCCGGGGCTACACCTTC. Protein product: CASSSLRGYTF. This chain connects TRBV6-5 to TRBJ1-2; D gene ambiguous. Germline CDR1 and CDR2: MNHEY and SVGAGI. The CDR3 loop spans 11 amino acids. The V end was cut by 4 bases, the J end by 8 bases, with 8 bases between.

The CDR3: CASTRTGRVTQYF. CDR3 in DNA: TGTGCCAGCACCAGGACAGGGAGGGTGACCCAGTACTTC. This chain uses TRBV6-5 with TRBJ2-5; a possible D gene is TRBD1 (8 bases). This CDR3 has 13 amino acids. Germline assignment: CDR1 MNHEY and CDR2 SVGAGI. V lost 7 bases and J lost 7, with 16 bases in between.

V is TRBV6-1 and J is TRBJ1-2; D uncertain. Germline CDR1 and CDR2: MNHNS and SASEGT. V lost 0 bases to trimming and J lost 3 bases, with 8 bases between them. The CDR3 totals 14 residues. CDR3 in amino acids: CASSEAPGYYGYTF. In nucleotides, the CDR3 is TGTGCCAGCAGTGAAGCCCCAGGATACTATGGCTACACCTTC.

The chain employs TRBV19 and TRBJ2-5; D perhaps matches TRBD2 (5 bases). Between the trimmed V and J ends, which lost 9 bases and 5 bases, there was a span of 13 bases. Germline-derived CDR1 and CDR2 are LNHDA and SQIVND (reference sequence). The CDR3 runs 12 residues. CDR3 sequence reads: CASGRTLETQYF. The CDR3, as DNA: TGTGCCAGCGGACGGACTCTGGAGACCCAGTACTTC.

V usage is TRBV28 and J usage is TRBJ2-7; unclear D gene. CDR1 and CDR2 (germline): MDHEN, SYDVKM. Trimming pared 3 bases from V and 6 bases from J, leaving 6 bases between. The CDR3 sequence is 11 residues long. This CDR3 is CASSFVGEQYF. The CDR3 bases are TGTGCCAGCAGTTTCGTCGGCGAGCAGTACTTC.

The V and J genes are TRBV15 and TRBJ2-1; 11 bases agree with TRBD1. The V gene end was trimmed by 7 bases and the J gene end by 2 bases; junction bases not matched to a gene: 4. CDR3 size: 15 residues. Germline V gene data show CDR1 as LNHNV and CDR2 as YYDKDF (reference sequence). The CDR3 protein is CATTRDRGAYNEQFF. The DNA of the CDR3 is TGTGCCACCACCCGGGACAGGGGGGCCTACAATGAGCAGTTCTTC.

The genes are TRBV20-1 and TRBJ2-3; D is undetermined. CDR3 length equals 14 residues. Trimming took off 3 bases at V and 0 bases at J, with 10 bases between the two ends. In germline, CDR1 is DFQATT, CDR2 SNEGSKA (reference sequence). The CDR3 DNA reads as TGCAGTGCTAGTTCTACCGGAAGCACAGATACGCAGTATTTT. Protein product: CSASSTGSTDTQYF.